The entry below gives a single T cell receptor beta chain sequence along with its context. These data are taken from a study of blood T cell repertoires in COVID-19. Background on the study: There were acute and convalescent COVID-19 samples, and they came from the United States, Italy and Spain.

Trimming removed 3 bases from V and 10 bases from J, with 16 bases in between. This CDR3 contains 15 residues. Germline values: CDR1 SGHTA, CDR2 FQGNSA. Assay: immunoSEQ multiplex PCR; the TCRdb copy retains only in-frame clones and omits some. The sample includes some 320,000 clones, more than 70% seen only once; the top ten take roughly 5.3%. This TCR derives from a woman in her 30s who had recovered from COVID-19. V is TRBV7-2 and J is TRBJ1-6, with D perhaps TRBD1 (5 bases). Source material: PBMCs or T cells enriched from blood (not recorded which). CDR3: CASSLGQGRQSPLHF. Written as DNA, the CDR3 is TGTGCCAGCAGCTTGGGGCAGGGTCGTCAATCACCCCTCCACTTT.